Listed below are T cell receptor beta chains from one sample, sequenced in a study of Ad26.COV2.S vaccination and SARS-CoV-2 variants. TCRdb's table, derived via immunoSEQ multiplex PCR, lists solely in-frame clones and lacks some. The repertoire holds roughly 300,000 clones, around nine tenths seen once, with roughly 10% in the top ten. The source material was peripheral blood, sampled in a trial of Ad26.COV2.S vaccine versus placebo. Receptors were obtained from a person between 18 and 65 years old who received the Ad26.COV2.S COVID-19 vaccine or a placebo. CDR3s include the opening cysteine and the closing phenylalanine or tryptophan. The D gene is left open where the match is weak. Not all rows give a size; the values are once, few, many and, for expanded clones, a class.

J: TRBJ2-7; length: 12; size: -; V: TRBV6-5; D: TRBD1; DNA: TGTGCCAGCACCAGGACAGGCTACGAGCAGTACTTC; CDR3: CASTRTGYEQYF
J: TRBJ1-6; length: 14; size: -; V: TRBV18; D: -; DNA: TGTGCCAGCTCACCGCGGGGGCTAAATTCACCCCTCCACTTT; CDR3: CASSPRGLNSPLHF
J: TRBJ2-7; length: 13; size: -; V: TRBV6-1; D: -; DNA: TGTGCCAGCAGTGAAGGCCAGTACTACGAGCAGTACTTC; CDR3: CASSEGQYYEQYF
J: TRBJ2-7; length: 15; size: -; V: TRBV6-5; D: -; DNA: TGTGCCAGCAGTTACTCGAGCGGTAGAGGATACGAGCAGTACTTC; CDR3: CASSYSSGRGYEQYF
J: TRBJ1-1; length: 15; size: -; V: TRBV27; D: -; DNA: TGTGCCAGCTCTCGGGTAGGACCCCGAGGCCCTGAAGCTTTCTTT; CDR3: CASSRVGPRGPEAFF
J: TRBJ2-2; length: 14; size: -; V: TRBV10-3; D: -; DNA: TGTGCCATCCGAGGACAAGACCTATCCGGGGAGCTGTTTTTT; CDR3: CAIRGQDLSGELFF
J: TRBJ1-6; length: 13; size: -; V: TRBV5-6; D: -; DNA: TGTGCCAGCAGCTTGGACATGGGGCGACCCCTCCACTTT; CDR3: CASSLDMGRPLHF
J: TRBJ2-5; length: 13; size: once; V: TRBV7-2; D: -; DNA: TGTGCCAGCAGCTTAAATCCTGGGGAGACCCAGTACTTC; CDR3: CASSLNPGETQYF
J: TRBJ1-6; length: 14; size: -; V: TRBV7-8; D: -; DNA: TGTGCCAGCAGCTCCGACAATCTCGGCTCACCCCTCCACTTT; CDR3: CASSSDNLGSPLHF
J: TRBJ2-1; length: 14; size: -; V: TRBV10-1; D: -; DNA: TGCGCCACCAGGGGTGGGCAGAAGTACAATGAGCAGTTCTTC; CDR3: CATRGGQKYNEQFF
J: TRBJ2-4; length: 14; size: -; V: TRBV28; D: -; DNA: TGTGCCAGCAGTCCAGCGGACGTCAAAAACATTCAGTACTTC; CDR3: CASSPADVKNIQYF
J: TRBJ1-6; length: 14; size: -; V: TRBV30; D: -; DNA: TGTGCCTGGAGCTGGGGTATGGATAATTCACCCCTCCACTTT; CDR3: CAWSWGMDNSPLHF
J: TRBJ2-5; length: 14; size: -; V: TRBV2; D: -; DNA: TGTGCCAGCAGCCAAGCCTCGGGGCAAGAGACCCAGTACTTC; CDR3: CASSQASGQETQYF
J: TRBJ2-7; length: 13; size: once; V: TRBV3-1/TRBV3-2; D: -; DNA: TGTGCCAGCAGCCAAGACACCGGGGCCCAGCAGTACTTC; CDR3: CASSQDTGAQQYF
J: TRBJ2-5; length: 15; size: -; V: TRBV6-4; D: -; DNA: TGTGCCAGCAGTATTGACAGGCTAGTTCAAGAGACCCAGTACTTC; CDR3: CASSIDRLVQETQYF
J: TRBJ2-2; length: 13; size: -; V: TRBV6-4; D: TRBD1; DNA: TGTGCCAGCAGTCGGACAGGGGAAGGGGAGCTGTTTTTT; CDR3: CASSRTGEGELFF
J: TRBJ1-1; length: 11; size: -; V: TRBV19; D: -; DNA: TGTGCCAGTACATCGGGCGGATCTGTTTACTTT; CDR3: CASTSGGSVYF
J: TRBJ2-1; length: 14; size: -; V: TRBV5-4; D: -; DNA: TGTGCCAGCAGCTTAGACATTCAGGGGAATGAGCAGTTCTTC; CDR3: CASSLDIQGNEQFF
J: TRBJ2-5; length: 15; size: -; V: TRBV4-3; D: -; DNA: TGCGCCAGCAGCGAACACCGGGCCTCCAAAGAGACCCAGTACTTC; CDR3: CASSEHRASKETQYF
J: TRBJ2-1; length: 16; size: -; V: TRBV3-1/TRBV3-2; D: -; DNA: TGTGCCAGCAGCCAAGACGGTTTCAACTCCTACAATGAGCAGTTCTTC; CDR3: CASSQDGFNSYNEQFF
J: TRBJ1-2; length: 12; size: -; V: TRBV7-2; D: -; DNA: TGTGCCAGCAGCCCGGGGATTGTTGGCTACACCTTC; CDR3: CASSPGIVGYTF
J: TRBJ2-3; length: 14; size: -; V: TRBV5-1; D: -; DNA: TGCGCCAGCAGCGGATCCCCCCGGGGAGATACGCAGTATTTT; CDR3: CASSGSPRGDTQYF
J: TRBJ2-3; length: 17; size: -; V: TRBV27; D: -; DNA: TGTGCCAGCACCTCTTATGGCGGGGATCCTAGCACAGATACGCAGTATTTT; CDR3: CASTSYGGDPSTDTQYF
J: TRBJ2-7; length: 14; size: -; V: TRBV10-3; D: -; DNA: TGTGCCATCAGTGGGGAGGAGTACCATTGGGAGCAGTACTTC; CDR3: CAISGEEYHWEQYF
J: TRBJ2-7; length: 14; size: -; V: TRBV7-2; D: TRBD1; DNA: TGTGCCAGCAGCCCCTGGACAGGGGGGAACGAGCAGTACTTC; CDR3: CASSPWTGGNEQYF
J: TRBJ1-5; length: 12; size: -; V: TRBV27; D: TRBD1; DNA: TGTGCTGCGGGACAGGTATATCAGCCCCAGCATTTT; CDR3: CAAGQVYQPQHF
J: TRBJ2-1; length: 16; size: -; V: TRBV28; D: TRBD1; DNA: TGTGCCAGCTCCGGATTCACAGGGGATGGTGAGCGTGAGCAGTTCTTC; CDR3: CASSGFTGDGEREQFF
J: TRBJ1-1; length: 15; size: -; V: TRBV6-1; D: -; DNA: TGTGCCAGCAGTGAAGCAAAGGGGGGTCGAACTGAAGCTTTCTTT; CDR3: CASSEAKGGRTEAFF
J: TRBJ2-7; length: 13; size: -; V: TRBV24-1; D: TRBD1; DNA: TGTGCCACCAGTGACTCGGGACAGAACGAGCAGTACTTC; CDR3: CATSDSGQNEQYF
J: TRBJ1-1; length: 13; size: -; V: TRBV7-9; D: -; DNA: TGTGCCAGCAGTACGACAGGGAACACTGAAGCTTTCTTT; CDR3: CASSTTGNTEAFF
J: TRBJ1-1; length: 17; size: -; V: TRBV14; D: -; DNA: TGTGCCAGCAGCCAAGATTTGGGGGTTAGAGGAGGATCTGAAGCTTTCTTT; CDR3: CASSQDLGVRGGSEAFF
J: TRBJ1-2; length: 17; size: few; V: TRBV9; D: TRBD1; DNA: TGTGCCAGCAGCGACCCGGGACAGGGTGAACGTAACTATGGCTACACCTTC; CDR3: CASSDPGQGERNYGYTF
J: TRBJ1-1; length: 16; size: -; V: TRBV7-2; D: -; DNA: TGTGCCAGCAGCCCTTGGGGCGGGCCGATGAACACTGAAGCTTTCTTT; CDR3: CASSPWGGPMNTEAFF
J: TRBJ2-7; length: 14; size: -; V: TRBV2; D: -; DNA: TGTGCCAGCAGTACGACAGAGCCCTCCTACGAGCAGTACTTC; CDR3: CASSTTEPSYEQYF
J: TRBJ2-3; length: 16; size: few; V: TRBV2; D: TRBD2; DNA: TGTGCCAGCAGCCGTTATGCGGGAGAGGCTACAGATACGCAGTATTTT; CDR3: CASSRYAGEATDTQYF
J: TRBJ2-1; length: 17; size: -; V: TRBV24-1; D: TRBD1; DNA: TGTGCCACCAGTCGGGACAGGGCCTTGAGCTCCTACAATGAGCAGTTCTTC; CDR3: CATSRDRALSSYNEQFF
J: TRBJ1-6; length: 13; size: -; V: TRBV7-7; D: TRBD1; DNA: TGTGCTAGCAGCCGACAGGGCAATTCACCCCTCCACTTT; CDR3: CASSRQGNSPLHF
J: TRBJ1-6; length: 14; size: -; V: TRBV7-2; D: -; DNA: TGTGCCAGCAGCTTAGGGTCCTATAATTCACCCCTCCACTTT; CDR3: CASSLGSYNSPLHF
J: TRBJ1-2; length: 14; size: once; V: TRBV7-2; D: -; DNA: TGTGCCAGCAGCTTACAGGCGGCGGGGAAGGGCTACACCTTC; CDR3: CASSLQAAGKGYTF
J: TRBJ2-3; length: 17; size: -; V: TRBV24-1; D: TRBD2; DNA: TGTGCCACCAGTGATGTGACTAGCGGGGCAAGCACAGATACGCAGTATTTT; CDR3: CATSDVTSGASTDTQYF